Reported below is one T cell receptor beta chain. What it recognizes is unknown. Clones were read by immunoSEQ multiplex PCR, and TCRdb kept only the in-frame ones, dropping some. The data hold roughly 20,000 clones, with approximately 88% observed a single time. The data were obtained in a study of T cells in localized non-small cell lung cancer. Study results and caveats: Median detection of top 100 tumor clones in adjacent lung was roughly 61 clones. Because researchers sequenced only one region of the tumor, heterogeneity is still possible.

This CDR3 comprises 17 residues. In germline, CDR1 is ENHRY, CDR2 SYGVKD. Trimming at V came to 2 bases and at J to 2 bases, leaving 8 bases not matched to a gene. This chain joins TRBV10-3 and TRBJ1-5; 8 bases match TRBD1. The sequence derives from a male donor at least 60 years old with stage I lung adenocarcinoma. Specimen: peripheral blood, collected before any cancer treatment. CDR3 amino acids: CAISEASGGGGNQPQHF. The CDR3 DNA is TGTGCCATCAGTGAGGCCTCAGGGGGCGGGGGCAATCAGCCCCAGCATTTT.